The source of this T cell receptor (beta chain) is a study of spatial heterogeneity in lung cancer. Study outcomes and limitations: Blood showed ubiquitous tumor TCRs more often at resection than at routine follow-up.

CDR3 length equals 15 residues. V lost 1 base and J lost 11; bases outside the gene matches: 11. Remarks on this clonotype: Its specificity is not known.

Documented time point: sample taken at primary tumor resection. Tumor, nontumor lung or frozen PBMC supplied whole RNA, sequenced without sorting. TCRdb analysed the 5' RACE reads with MiXCR anew, one entry per CDR3 protein. The sample includes about 75,000 distinct CDR3 sequences, roughly 14% of them seen just once. This material consisted of PBMCs, taken at surgery. The V gene is TRBV12-3 or TRBV12-4, the J gene TRBJ2-3; 8 nucleotides align to TRBD2. This TCR was recovered from a male donor with early-stage non-small cell lung cancer. The CDR3 loop reads CASSLGLAWRQGQYF. CDR3 nucleotides: TGTGCCAGCAGTTTAGGACTAGCGTGGAGGCAGGGGCAGTATTTT.